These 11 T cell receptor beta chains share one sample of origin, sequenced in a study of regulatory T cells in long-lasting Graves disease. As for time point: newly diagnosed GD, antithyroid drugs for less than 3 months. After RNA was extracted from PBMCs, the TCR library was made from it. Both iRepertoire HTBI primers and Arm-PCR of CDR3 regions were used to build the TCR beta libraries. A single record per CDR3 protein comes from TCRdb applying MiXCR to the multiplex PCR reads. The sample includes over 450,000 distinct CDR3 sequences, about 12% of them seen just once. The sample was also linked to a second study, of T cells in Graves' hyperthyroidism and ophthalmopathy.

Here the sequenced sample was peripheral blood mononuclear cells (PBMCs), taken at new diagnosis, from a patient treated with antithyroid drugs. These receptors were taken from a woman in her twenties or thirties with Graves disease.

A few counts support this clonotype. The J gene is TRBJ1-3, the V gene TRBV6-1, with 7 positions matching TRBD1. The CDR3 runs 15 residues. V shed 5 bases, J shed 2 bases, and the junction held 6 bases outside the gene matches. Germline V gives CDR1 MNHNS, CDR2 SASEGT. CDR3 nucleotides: TGTGCCAGCAGTACAGACAGGGCACCTGGAAACACCATATATTTT. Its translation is CASSTDRAPGNTIYF.

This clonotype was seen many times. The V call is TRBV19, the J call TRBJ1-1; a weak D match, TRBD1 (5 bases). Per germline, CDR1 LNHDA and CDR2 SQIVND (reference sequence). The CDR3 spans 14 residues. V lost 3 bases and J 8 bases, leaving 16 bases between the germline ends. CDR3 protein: CASSIAFDSPEAFF. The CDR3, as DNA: TGTGCCAGTAGTATTGCTTTTGACAGCCCAGAAGCTTTCTTT. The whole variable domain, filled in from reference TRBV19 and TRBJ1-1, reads DGGITQSPKYLFRKEGQNVTLSCEQNLNHDAMYWYRQDPGQGLRLIYYSQIVNDFQKGDIAEGYSVSREKKESFPLTVTSAQKNPTAFYLCASSIAFDSPEAFFGQGTRLTVV.

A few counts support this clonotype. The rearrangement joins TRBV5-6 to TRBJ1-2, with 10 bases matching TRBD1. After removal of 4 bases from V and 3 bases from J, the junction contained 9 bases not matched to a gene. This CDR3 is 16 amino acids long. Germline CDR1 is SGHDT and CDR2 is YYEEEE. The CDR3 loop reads CASSPLRDRGYYGYTF. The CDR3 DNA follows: TGTGCCAGCAGCCCCCTGAGGGACAGGGGTTACTATGGCTACACCTTC.

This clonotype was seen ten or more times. The CDR3 protein is CASSLLFQGWGEKLFF. In DNA form, the CDR3 reads TGTGCCAGCAGTTTACTCTTCCAGGGGTGGGGTGAAAAACTGTTTTTT. V usage is TRBV28 and J usage is TRBJ1-4, with D possibly matching TRBD1 (6 bases). Trimming cost V 2 bases and J 7 bases, with 17 bases left between them. The CDR3 loop spans 16 amino acids. Looked up from germline, CDR1 is MDHEN and CDR2 is SYDVKM. The full variable domain, completed using reference TRBV28 and TRBJ1-4, is DVKVTQSSRYLVKRTGEKVFLECVQDMDHENMFWYRQDPGLGLRLIYFSYDVKMKEKGDIPEGYSVSREKKERFSLILESASTNQTSMYLCASSLLFQGWGEKLFFGSGTQLSVL.

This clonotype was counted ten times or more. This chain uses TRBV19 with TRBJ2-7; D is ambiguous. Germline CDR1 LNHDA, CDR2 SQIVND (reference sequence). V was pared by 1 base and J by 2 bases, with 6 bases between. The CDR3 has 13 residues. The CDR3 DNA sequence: TGTGCCAGTAGTATAGGGGTCCCCTACGAGCAGTACTTC. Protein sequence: CASSIGVPYEQYF. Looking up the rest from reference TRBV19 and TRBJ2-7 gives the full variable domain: DGGITQSPKYLFRKEGQNVTLSCEQNLNHDAMYWYRQDPGQGLRLIYYSQIVNDFQKGDIAEGYSVSREKKESFPLTVTSAQKNPTAFYLCASSIGVPYEQYFGPGTRLTVT.

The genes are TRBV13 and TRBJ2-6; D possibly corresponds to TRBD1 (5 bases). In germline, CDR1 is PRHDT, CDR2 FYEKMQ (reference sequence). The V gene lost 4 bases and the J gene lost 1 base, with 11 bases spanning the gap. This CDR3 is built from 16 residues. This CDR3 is CASSSVQVSGANVLTF. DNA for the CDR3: TGTGCCAGCAGCTCGGTACAGGTATCTGGGGCCAACGTCCTGACTTTC.

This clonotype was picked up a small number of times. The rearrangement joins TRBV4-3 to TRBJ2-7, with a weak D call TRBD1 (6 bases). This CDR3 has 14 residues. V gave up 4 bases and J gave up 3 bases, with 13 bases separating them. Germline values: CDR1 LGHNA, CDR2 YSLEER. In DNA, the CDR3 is TGCGCCAGCAGCCCCCGGACAGAGAACTACGAGCAGTACTTC. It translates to CASSPRTENYEQYF.

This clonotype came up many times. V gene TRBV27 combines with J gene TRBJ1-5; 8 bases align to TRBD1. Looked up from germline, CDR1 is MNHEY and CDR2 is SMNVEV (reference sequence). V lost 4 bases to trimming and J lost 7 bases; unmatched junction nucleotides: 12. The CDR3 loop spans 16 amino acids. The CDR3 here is CASSSVPTGGGQPQHF. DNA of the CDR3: TGTGCCAGCAGTTCGGTCCCCACAGGGGGAGGACAGCCCCAGCATTTT.

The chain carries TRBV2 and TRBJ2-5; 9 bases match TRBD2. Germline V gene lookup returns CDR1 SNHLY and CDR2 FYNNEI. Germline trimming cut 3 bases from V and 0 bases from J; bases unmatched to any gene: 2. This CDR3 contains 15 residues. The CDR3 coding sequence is TGTGCCAGCAGTGATGTAGCGGGAGACCAAGAGACCCAGTACTTC. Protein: CASSDVAGDQETQYF.

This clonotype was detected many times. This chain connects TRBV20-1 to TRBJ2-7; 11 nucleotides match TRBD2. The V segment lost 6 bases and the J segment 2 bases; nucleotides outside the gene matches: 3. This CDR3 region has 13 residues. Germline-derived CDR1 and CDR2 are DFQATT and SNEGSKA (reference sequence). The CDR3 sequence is CSAGTSGPYEQYF. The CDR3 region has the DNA TGCAGTGCAGGGACTAGCGGTCCCTACGAGCAGTACTTC.

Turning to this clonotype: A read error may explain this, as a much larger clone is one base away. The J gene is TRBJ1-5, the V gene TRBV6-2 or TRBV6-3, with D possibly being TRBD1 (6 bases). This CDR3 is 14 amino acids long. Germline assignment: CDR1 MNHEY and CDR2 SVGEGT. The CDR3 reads CASRPGQGNQSQHF. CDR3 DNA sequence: TGTGCCAGCAGACCGGGACAAGGCAATCAGTCCCAGCATTTT.